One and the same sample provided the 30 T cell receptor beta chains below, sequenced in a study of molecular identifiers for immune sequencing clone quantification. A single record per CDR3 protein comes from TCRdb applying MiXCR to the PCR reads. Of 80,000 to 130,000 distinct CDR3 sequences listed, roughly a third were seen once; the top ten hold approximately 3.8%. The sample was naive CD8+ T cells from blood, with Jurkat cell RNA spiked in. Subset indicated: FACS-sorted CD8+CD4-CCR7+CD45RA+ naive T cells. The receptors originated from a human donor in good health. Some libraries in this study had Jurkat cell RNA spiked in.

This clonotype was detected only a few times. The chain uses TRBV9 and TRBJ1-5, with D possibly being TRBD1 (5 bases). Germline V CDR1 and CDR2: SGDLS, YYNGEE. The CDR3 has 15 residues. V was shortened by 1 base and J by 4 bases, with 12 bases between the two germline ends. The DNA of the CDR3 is TGTGCCAGCAGCGTATCGGGGGTAGCAAATCAGCCCCAGCATTTT. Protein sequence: CASSVSGVANQPQHF.

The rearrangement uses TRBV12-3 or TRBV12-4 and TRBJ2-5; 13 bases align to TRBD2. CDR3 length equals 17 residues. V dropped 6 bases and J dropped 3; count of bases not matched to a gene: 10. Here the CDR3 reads CASSRGLAGEGEETQYF. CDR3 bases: TGTGCCAGCAGCCGAGGACTAGCGGGAGAGGGAGAAGAGACCCAGTACTTC.

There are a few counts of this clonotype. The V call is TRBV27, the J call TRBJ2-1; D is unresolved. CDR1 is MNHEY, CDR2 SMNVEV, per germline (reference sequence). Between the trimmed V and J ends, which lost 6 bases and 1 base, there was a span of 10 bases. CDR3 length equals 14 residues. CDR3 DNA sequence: TGTGCCAGCAGGGCACTCTTTTCCTACAATGAGCAGTTCTTC. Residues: CASRALFSYNEQFF.

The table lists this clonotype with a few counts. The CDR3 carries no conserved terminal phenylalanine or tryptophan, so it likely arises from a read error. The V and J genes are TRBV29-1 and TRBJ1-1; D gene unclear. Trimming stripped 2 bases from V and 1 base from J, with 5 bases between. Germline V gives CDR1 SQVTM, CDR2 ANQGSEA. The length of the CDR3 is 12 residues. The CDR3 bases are TGCAGCGTTGAATCAGGGAACACTGAAGCTTTCTTA. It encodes CSVESGNTEAFL.

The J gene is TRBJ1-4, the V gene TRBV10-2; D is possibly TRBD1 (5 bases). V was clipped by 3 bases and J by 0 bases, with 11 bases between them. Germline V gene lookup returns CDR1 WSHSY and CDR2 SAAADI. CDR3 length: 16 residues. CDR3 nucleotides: TGCGCCAGCAGTGAAGGGACGGTTGCAACTAATGAAAAACTGTTTTTT. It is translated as CASSEGTVATNEKLFF.

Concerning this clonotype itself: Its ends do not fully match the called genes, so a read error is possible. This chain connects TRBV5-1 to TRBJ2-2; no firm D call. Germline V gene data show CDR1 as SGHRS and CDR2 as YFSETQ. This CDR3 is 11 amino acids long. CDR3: CACSFGGELFF. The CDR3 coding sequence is TGCGCCTGCAGCTTCGGCGGGGAGCTGTTTTTT.

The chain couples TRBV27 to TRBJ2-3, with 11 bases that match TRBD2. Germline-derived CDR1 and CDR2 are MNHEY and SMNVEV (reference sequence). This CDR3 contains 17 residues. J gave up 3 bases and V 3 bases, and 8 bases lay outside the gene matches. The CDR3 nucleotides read TGTGCCAGCAGTTTGTGGATGACTAGCGGGACAACAGATACGCAGTATTTT. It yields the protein CASSLWMTSGTTDTQYF.

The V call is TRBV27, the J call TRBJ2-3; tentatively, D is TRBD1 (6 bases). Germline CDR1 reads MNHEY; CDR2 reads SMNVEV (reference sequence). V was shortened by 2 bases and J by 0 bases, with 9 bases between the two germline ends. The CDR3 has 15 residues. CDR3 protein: CASSLKQGSTDTQYF. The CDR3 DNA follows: TGTGCCAGCAGTTTAAAACAGGGTAGCACAGATACGCAGTATTTT.

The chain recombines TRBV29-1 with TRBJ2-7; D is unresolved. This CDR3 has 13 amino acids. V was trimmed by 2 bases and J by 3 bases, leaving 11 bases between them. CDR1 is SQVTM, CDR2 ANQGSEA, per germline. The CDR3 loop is CSVELRTNYEQYF. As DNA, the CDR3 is TGCAGCGTTGAACTTCGGACCAACTACGAGCAGTACTTC.

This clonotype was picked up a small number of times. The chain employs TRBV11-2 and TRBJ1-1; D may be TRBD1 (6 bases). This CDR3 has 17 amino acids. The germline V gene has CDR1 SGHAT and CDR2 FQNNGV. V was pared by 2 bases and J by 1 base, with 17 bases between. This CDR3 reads CASSLFRGIRENTEAFF. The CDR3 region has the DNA TGTGCCAGCAGCTTATTCAGGGGAATAAGGGAGAACACTGAAGCTTTCTTT. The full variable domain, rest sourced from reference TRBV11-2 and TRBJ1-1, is EAGVAQSPRYKIIEKRQSVAFWCNPISGHATLYWYQQILGQGPKLLIQFQNNGVVDDSQLPKDRFSAERLKGVDSTLKIQPAKLEDSAVYLCASSLFRGIRENTEAFFGQGTRLTVV.

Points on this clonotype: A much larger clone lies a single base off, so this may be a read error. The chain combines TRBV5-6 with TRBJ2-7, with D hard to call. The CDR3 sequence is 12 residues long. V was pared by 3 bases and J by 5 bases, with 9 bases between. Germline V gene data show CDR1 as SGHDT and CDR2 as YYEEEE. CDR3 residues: CASSSWGNEQYF. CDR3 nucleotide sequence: TGTGCCAGCAGCTCTTGGGGTAACGAGCAGTACTTC.

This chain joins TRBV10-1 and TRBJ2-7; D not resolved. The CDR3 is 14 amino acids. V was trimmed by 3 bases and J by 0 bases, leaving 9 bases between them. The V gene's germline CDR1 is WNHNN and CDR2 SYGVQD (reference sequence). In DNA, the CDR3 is TGCGCCAGCAGTGATGATAGGAGCTCCTACGAGCAGTACTTC. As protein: CASSDDRSSYEQYF.

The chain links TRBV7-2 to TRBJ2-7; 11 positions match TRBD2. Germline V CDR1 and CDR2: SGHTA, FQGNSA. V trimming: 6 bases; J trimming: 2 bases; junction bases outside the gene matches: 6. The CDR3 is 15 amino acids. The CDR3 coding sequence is TGTGCCAGCAGGTCCACTAGCGGGAGCCCCTACGAGCAGTACTTC. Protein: CASRSTSGSPYEQYF.

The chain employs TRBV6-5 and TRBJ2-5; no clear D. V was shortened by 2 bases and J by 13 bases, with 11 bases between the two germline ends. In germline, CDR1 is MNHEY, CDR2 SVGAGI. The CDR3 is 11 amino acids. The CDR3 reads CASSYELLLYF. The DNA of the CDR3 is TGTGCCAGCAGTTACGAACTCTTGCTGTACTTC.

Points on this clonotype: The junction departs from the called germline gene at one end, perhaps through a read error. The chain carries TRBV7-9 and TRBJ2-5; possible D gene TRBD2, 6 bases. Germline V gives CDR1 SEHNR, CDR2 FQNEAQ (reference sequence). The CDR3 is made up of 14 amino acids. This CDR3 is CAGSPVGGRETQYF. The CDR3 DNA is TGTGCCGGCAGCCCCGTGGGGGGTAGAGAGACCCAGTACTTC.

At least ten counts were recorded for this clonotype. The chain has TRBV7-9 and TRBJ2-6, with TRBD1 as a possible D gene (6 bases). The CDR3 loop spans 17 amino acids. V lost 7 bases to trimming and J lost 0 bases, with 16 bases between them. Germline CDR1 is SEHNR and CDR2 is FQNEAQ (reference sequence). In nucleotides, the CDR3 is TGTGCCAGCACCGATAACAGGGAAAGCTCTGGGGCCAACGTCCTGACTTTC. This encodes CASTDNRESSGANVLTF.

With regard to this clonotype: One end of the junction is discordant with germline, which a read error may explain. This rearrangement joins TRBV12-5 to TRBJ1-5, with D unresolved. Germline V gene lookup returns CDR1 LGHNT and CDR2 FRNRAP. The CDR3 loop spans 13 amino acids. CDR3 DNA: TGTGCAAGTGGTTTTTTCCCAGATCAGCCCCAGCATTTT. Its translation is CASGFFPDQPQHF. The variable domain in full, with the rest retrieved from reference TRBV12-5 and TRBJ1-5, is DARVTQTPRHKVTEMGQEVTMRCQPILGHNTVFWYRQTMMQGLELLAYFRNRAPLDDSGMPKDRFSAEMPDATLATLKIQPSEPRDSAVYFCASGFFPDQPQHFGDGTRLSIL.

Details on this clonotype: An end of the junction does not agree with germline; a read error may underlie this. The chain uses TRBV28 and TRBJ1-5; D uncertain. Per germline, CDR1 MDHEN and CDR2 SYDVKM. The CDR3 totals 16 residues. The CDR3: CACSSPGRGFNQPQHF. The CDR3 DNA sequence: TGTGCCTGCAGTTCCCCGGGGAGAGGGTTCAATCAGCCCCAGCATTTT.

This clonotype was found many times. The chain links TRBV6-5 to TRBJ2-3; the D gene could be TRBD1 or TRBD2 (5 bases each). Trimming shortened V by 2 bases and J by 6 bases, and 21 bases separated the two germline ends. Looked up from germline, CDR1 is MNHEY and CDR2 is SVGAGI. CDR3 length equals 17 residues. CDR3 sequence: CASSYTGPLAPPDTQYF. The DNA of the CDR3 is TGTGCCAGCAGTTACACGGGACCGCTCGCGCCCCCCGATACGCAGTATTTT.

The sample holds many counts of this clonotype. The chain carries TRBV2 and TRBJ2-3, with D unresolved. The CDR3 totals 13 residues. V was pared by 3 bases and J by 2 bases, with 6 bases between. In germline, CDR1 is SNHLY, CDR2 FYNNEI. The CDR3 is CASSDWATDTQYF. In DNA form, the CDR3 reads TGTGCCAGCAGTGATTGGGCCACAGATACGCAGTATTTT.

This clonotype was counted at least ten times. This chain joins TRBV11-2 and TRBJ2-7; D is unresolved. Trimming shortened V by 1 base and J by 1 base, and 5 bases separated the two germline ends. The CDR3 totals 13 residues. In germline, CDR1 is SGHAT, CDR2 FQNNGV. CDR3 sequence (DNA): TGTGCCAGCAGCTTAGGGCCATCCTACGAGCAGTACTTC. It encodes CASSLGPSYEQYF.

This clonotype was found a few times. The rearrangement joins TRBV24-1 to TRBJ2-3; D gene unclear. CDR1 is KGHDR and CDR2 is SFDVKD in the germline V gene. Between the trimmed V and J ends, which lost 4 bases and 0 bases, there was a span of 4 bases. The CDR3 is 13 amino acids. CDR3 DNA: TGTGCCACCAGTGACAGGAGCACAGATACGCAGTATTTT. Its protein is CATSDRSTDTQYF.

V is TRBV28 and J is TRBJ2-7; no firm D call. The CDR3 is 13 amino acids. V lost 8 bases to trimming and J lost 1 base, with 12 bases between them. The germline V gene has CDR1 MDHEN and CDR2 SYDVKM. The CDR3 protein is CASRVGWSYEQYF. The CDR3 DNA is TGTGCCAGCCGGGTAGGGTGGTCCTACGAGCAGTACTTC.

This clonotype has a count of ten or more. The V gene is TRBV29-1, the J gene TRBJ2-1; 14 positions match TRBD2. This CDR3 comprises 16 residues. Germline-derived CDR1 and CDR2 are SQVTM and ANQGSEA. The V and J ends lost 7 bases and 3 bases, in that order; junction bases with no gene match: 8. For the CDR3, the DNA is TGCAGCGGAAGGGGACTAGCGGGAGAGAGCTACAATGAGCAGTTCTTC. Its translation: CSGRGLAGESYNEQFF.

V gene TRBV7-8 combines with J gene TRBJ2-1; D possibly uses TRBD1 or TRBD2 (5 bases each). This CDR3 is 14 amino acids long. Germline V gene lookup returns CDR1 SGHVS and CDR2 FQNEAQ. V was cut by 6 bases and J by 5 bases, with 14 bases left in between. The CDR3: CASSYIGTNNEQFF. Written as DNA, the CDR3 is TGTGCCAGCAGTTATATCGGGACCAACAATGAGCAGTTCTTC. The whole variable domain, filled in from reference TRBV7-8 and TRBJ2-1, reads GAGVSQSPRYKVAKRGQDVALRCDPISGHVSLFWYQQALGQGPEFLTYFQNEAQLDKSGLPSDRFFAERPEGSVSTLKIQRTQQEDSAVYLCASSYIGTNNEQFFGPGTRLTVL.

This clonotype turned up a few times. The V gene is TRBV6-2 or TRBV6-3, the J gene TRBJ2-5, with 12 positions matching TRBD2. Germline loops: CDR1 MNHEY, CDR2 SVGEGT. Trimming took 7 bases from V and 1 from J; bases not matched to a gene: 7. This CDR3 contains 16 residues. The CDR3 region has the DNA TGTGCCAGCACCTGCGGACTAGCGGGACTCCAAGAGACCCAGTACTTC. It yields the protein CASTCGLAGLQETQYF.

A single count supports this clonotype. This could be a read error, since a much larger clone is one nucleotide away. The CDR3 nucleotides are TGCAGAGCTTCAGGACTAGCGCCAATCTACGAGCAGTACTTC. This gives the protein CRASGLAPIYEQYF. The chain employs TRBV20-1 and TRBJ2-7; 9 nucleotides align to TRBD2. This CDR3 has 14 amino acids. The germline V gene encodes CDR1 DFQATT and CDR2 SNEGSKA (reference sequence).

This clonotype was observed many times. The CDR3 sequence is CASSQDRLEVEAFF. Here the CDR3 DNA reads TGCGCCAGCAGCCAAGATAGGTTGGAGGTTGAAGCTTTCTTT. The rearrangement uses TRBV4-3 and TRBJ1-1; D not certain. CDR1 and CDR2 from the germline V gene are LGHNA and YSLEER. Deletions cut 0 bases from V and 7 bases from J, with 12 bases between. The CDR3 has 14 amino acids.

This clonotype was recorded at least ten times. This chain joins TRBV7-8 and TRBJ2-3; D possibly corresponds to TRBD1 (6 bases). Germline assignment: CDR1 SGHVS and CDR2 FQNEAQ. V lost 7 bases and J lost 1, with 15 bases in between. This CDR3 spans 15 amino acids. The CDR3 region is CASKGNRDGTDTQYF. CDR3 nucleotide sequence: TGTGCCAGCAAAGGGAACAGGGATGGCACAGATACGCAGTATTTT.

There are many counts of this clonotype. As DNA, the CDR3 is TGTGCCAGCAGCCCGTCTAGCGGGAACACCGGGGAGCTGTTTTTT. Protein: CASSPSSGNTGELFF. This rearrangement joins TRBV9 to TRBJ2-2, with 7 bases that match TRBD2. Trimming at V came to 4 bases and at J to 1 base, leaving 4 bases not matched to a gene. CDR3 size: 15 residues. Germline V gives CDR1 SGDLS, CDR2 YYNGEE. Supplemented by reference TRBV9 and TRBJ2-2, the full variable domain reads DSGVTQTPKHLITATGQRVTLRCSPRSGDLSVYWYQQSLDQGLQFLIQYYNGEERAKGNILERFSAQQFPDLHSELNLSSLELGDSALYFCASSPSSGNTGELFFGEGSRLTVL.